Reported below is one TCR beta chain. This sample was included in a study of blood T cell repertoires in COVID-19. Study overall: The origin of the acute and convalescent COVID-19 samples was the United States, Italy and Spain. In each case, the material was cDNA or gDNA derived from T cells, B-cell-depleted T cells, or PBMCs.

The CDR3 has 16 residues. J lost 1 base, V lost 4 bases, and 9 bases had no gene match. The germline V gene has CDR1 LGHDT and CDR2 YNNKEL (reference sequence). In the original processing: It was from reference gene primer amplification that nucleated cell counts were estimated. Measured with immunoSEQ multiplex PCR; TCRdb has only the in-frame clones, and not every one. That table supplies the V and J calls and clone size; D and trimming were determined from the DNA. The sample carries about 64,000 clones, roughly 85% recorded once. Seattle patients were enrolled while actively infected and followed longitudinally.

Material: peripheral blood. The source is a woman aged 55-70 years with COVID-19, enrolled during active disease. The V call is TRBV3-1 (or the pseudogene TRBV3-2), the J call TRBJ2-5; 7 bases line up with TRBD1. CDR3 residues: CASSRDGTDVQETQYF. Here the CDR3 DNA reads TGTGCCAGCAGCCGGGACGGGACAGACGTCCAAGAGACCCAGTACTTC.